These 22 T cell receptor beta chains originate from one sample sequenced in a study of T cells in localized non-small cell lung cancer. The method was immunoSEQ multiplex PCR; TCRdb's version includes in-frame clones alone and lacks a portion of them. Of tens of thousands of clones listed, approximately 90% are singletons. Here the sequenced sample was peripheral blood, taken before any cancer treatment. The receptors derive from a woman aged 40-69 years with stage I squamous cell lung carcinoma.

J is TRBJ2-6 and V is TRBV7-3, with D uncertain. This CDR3 comprises 19 residues. V lost 5 bases and J lost 0, with 20 bases in between. The V gene's germline CDR1 is SGHTA and CDR2 FQGTGA. The CDR3 region has the DNA TGTGCCAGCAGCCCCATCTTCGGGCACTTTAACTCTGGGGCCAACGTCCTGACTTTC. Protein product: CASSPIFGHFNSGANVLTF.

The chain couples TRBV6-5 to TRBJ2-1; TRBD1 aligns across 9 bases. The trim removed 4 bases at V and 8 bases at J, leaving 9 bases unmatched. The CDR3 consists of 15 residues. CDR1 is MNHEY and CDR2 is SVGAGI in the germline V gene. Here the CDR3 reads CASSSGGTGPHEQFF. CDR3 nucleotides: TGTGCCAGCAGTTCCGGCGGGACAGGGCCTCATGAGCAGTTCTTC.

The chain uses TRBV27 and TRBJ2-7, with D maybe TRBD1 (5 bases). Germline-derived CDR1 and CDR2 are MNHEY and SMNVEV (reference sequence). Deletions cut 5 bases from V and 4 bases from J, with 15 bases between. The length of the CDR3 is 14 residues. The CDR3 DNA reads as TGTGCCAGCAGTAGGTTAGGCAGGGATTACGAGCAGTACTTC. It codes for CASSRLGRDYEQYF.

This chain uses TRBV11-2 with TRBJ2-1; D remains ambiguous. Per the germline V gene, CDR1 is SGHAT and CDR2 is FQNNGV. The CDR3 runs 14 residues. Between the trimmed V and J ends, which lost 5 bases and 5 bases, there was a span of 13 bases. CDR3 in amino acids: CASSVRYYNNEQFF. The CDR3 DNA is TGTGCCAGCAGCGTACGTTATTACAACAATGAGCAGTTCTTC.

This chain uses TRBV19 with TRBJ2-5; D remains unclear. This CDR3 contains 13 residues. CDR1 is LNHDA and CDR2 is SQIVND in the germline V gene (reference sequence). V was shortened by 4 bases and J by 3 bases, with 9 bases between the two germline ends. The CDR3: CASSSPREETQYF. CDR3 DNA: TGTGCCAGTAGTAGCCCTCGGGAAGAGACCCAGTACTTC.

V gene TRBV10-2 combines with J gene TRBJ1-2; 7 bases agree with TRBD1. Germline V CDR1 and CDR2: WSHSY, SAAADI. CDR3 size: 14 residues. Germline trimming cut 3 bases from V and 1 base from J; bases unmatched to any gene: 2. CDR3 coding DNA: TGCGCCAGCAGTGACCGGGACAGTAACTATGGCTACACCTTC. This codes for CASSDRDSNYGYTF.

The sample holds a few counts of this clone. The genes are TRBV27 and TRBJ2-7; the D call may be TRBD1 or TRBD2 (5 bases each). The V end lost 6 bases, the J end lost 2 bases, and 11 bases lay between the germline ends. The germline V gene encodes CDR1 MNHEY and CDR2 SMNVEV (reference sequence). This CDR3 has 13 residues. CDR3 nucleotides: TGTGCCAGCAGCCCGGGACCCCCCTACGAGCAGTACTTC. Translated: CASSPGPPYEQYF.

The chain uses TRBV27 and TRBJ1-2; 8 bases fit TRBD1. With 2 bases clipped from V and 4 bases from J, the junction kept 6 bases outside the gene matches. CDR1 is MNHEY, CDR2 SMNVEV, per germline (reference sequence). CDR3 size: 15 residues. As DNA, the CDR3 is TGTGCCAGCAGTTTAAAAGGACAGGGCGGCTATGGCTACACCTTC. Its protein product is CASSLKGQGGYGYTF.

This chain links TRBV29-1 with TRBJ2-2; 12 bases align to TRBD2. V was clipped by 5 bases and J by 4 bases; unmatched bases: 5. Germline values: CDR1 SQVTM, CDR2 ANQGSEA. The CDR3 spans 15 residues. The CDR3 is CSVLAGGIATGELFF. The CDR3 bases are TGCAGCGTTCTAGCGGGGGGGATCGCCACCGGGGAGCTGTTTTTT.

The V gene is TRBV6-1, the J gene TRBJ1-2; no clear D gene. Per germline, CDR1 MNHNS and CDR2 SASEGT. CDR3 length: 14 amino acids. V was pared by 2 bases and J by 6 bases, with 13 bases between. The chain's CDR3 is CASSEKVASNGYTF. For the CDR3, the DNA is TGTGCCAGCAGTGAAAAGGTGGCTAGCAATGGCTACACCTTC.

The V gene is TRBV27, the J gene TRBJ2-1; D not resolved. The CDR3 loop spans 13 amino acids. V was cut by 2 bases and J by 8 bases, with 10 bases left in between. CDR1 is MNHEY, CDR2 SMNVEV, per germline (reference sequence). CDR3 in amino acids: CASSLLRGDEQFF. Written as DNA, the CDR3 is TGTGCCAGCAGTTTACTGCGCGGCGATGAGCAGTTCTTC.

CDR3 nucleotides: TGTGCCAGCTCACCGCTCATACAGGGACGCTCTGGAAACACCATATATTTT. Translated, it gives CASSPLIQGRSGNTIYF. This sequence joins TRBV18 and TRBJ1-3; D may be TRBD1 (6 bases). Trimming left V 3 bases short and J 0 bases short, with 15 bases between. The germline V gene encodes CDR1 KGHSH and CDR2 LQKENI. The CDR3 covers 17 residues.

The V call is TRBV10-1, the J call TRBJ1-1; TRBD1 aligns across 10 bases. CDR3 length equals 13 residues. CDR1 WNHNN and CDR2 SYGVQD come from the germline V gene (reference sequence). Losses at the gene ends were 6 bases for V and 6 bases for J; bases not matched to a gene: 4. The CDR3 coding sequence is TGCGCCAGCAGAGGACAGGGGGAGGCTGAAGCTTTCTTT. Translating it yields CASRGQGEAEAFF.

The chain employs TRBV7-9 and TRBJ1-3; a weak D match, TRBD1 (5 bases). Per the germline V gene, CDR1 is SEHNR and CDR2 is FQNEAQ (reference sequence). The length of the CDR3 is 13 residues. The V and J ends lost 7 bases and 8 bases respectively, with 15 bases between them. The CDR3 nucleotides are TGTGCCAGCACCGTCGGGGGGGAAGACACCATATATTTT. The encoded protein is CASTVGGEDTIYF.

V gene TRBV6-5 combines with J gene TRBJ1-1, with 7 bases lining up with TRBD1. CDR1 and CDR2 from the germline V gene are MNHEY and SVGAGI. J was trimmed by 1 base and V by 6 bases; bases with no gene match: 8. This CDR3 comprises 15 residues. DNA of the CDR3: TGTGCCAGCAGGACTGGACAGGAAGGGAACACTGAAGCTTTCTTT. Its translation is CASRTGQEGNTEAFF.

J is TRBJ2-3 and V is TRBV6-5; D is uncertain. The V gene's germline CDR1 is MNHEY and CDR2 SVGAGI. The CDR3 contains 15 residues. Trimming pared 2 bases from V and 0 bases from J, leaving 9 bases between. The CDR3 region is CASSYREQSTDTQYF. CDR3 bases: TGTGCCAGCAGTTACCGAGAACAGAGCACAGATACGCAGTATTTT.

J is TRBJ2-3 and V is TRBV18; D remains unclear. This CDR3 is 12 amino acids long. V dropped 3 bases and J dropped 5 bases, with 6 bases sitting between them. Looked up from germline, CDR1 is KGHSH and CDR2 is LQKENI. In DNA, the CDR3 is TGTGCCAGCTCACCTAAGGAAGATACGCAGTATTTT. Its translation is CASSPKEDTQYF.

This clone was recorded only once. The V gene is TRBV5-5, the J gene TRBJ1-5; D uncertain. Per germline, CDR1 SGHKS and CDR2 YYEKEE (reference sequence). CDR3 length: 13 residues. V was shortened by 2 bases and J by 1 base, with 4 bases between the two germline ends. In nucleotides, the CDR3 is TGTGCCAGCAGCTTAAAGAGCAATCAGCCCCAGCATTTT. Translated: CASSLKSNQPQHF.

A single count supports this clone. The V call is TRBV7-2, the J call TRBJ2-5, with D unresolved. V was clipped by 0 bases and J by 0 bases, with 2 bases between them. The CDR3 runs 13 residues. Germline-derived CDR1 and CDR2 are SGHTA and FQGNSA. CDR3 loop: CASSLAHQETQYF. For the CDR3, the DNA is TGTGCCAGCAGCTTAGCTCACCAAGAGACCCAGTACTTC.

This sequence joins TRBV5-4 and TRBJ2-1; no clear D gene. Trimming pared 1 base from V and 5 bases from J, leaving 4 bases between. This CDR3 contains 12 residues. Germline lookup yields CDR1 SGHNT and CDR2 YYREEE (reference sequence). DNA for the CDR3: TGTGCCAGCAGCTTGAGGGACAATGAGCAGTTCTTC. This translates into CASSLRDNEQFF.

V is TRBV19 and J is TRBJ1-6; weak D call: TRBD1 (6 bases). The CDR3 runs 16 residues. Per germline, CDR1 LNHDA and CDR2 SQIVND (reference sequence). V was clipped by 3 bases and J by 2 bases, with 11 bases between them. The CDR3 here is CASSISRGPYNSPLHF. CDR3 DNA sequence: TGTGCCAGTAGTATTAGCAGGGGACCCTATAATTCACCCCTCCACTTT. Variable domain in full (rest from reference TRBV19 and TRBJ1-6): DGGITQSPKYLFRKEGQNVTLSCEQNLNHDAMYWYRQDPGQGLRLIYYSQIVNDFQKGDIAEGYSVSREKKESFPLTVTSAQKNPTAFYLCASSISRGPYNSPLHFGNGTRLTVT.

This clone was observed a handful of times. The rearrangement joins TRBV4-1 to TRBJ1-1; 8 bases are a match to TRBD1. This CDR3 has 15 amino acids. Germline V gives CDR1 MGHRA, CDR2 YSYEKL. With 3 bases clipped from V and 5 bases from J, the junction kept 8 bases outside the gene matches. The chain's CDR3 is CASSQDRTGRTEAFF. CDR3 DNA: TGCGCCAGCAGCCAGGACCGGACAGGGCGGACTGAAGCTTTCTTT.